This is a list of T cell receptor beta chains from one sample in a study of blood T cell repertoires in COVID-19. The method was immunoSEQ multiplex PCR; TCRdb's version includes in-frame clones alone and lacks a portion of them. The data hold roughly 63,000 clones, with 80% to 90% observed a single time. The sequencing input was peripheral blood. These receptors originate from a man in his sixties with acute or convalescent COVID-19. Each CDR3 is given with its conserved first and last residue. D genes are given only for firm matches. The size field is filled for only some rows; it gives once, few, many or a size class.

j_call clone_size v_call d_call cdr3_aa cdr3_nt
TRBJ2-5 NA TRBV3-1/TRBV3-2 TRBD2 CASSPGVAGHQETQYF TGTGCCAGCAGCCCTGGGGTAGCGGGGCACCAAGAGACCCAGTACTTC
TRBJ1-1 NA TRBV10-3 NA CAISPRDSYGNTEAFF TGTGCCATCAGCCCCCGGGACTCGTATGGCAACACTGAAGCTTTCTTT
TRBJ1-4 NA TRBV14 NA CASSLSSGNGKLFF TGTGCCAGCAGCTTAAGCTCGGGGAACGGGAAACTGTTTTTT
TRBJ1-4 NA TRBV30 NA CAWSVGTDEKLFF TGTGCCTGGAGTGTAGGAACAGATGAAAAACTGTTTTTT
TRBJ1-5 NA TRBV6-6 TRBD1 CASSPIGTVNQPQHF TGTGCCAGCAGTCCTATCGGGACAGTTAATCAGCCCCAGCATTTT
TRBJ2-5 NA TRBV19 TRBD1 CASSNQGQGDQYF TGTGCCAGTAGTAACCAGGGACAGGGGGACCAGTACTTC
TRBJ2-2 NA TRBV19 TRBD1 CASRPPGGNTGELFF TGTGCCAGTAGGCCTCCAGGGGGAAACACCGGGGAGCTGTTTTTT
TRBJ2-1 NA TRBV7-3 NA CASSLSRGNEQFF TGTGCCAGCAGCCTGAGCAGGGGTAATGAGCAGTTCTTC
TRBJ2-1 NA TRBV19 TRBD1 CASTMDRGGYNEQFF TGTGCCAGTACCATGGACAGGGGCGGCTACAATGAGCAGTTCTTC
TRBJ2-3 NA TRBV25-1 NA CASSESFHRGDTQYF TGTGCCAGCAGTGAATCGTTCCATCGGGGAGATACGCAGTATTTT
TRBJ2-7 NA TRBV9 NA CASSVSAGGPYEQYF TGTGCCAGCAGCGTCTCGGCAGGGGGGCCCTACGAGCAGTACTTC
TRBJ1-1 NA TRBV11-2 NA CASSLGLRDTEAFF TGTGCCAGCAGCTTGGGTCTGCGGGACACTGAAGCTTTCTTT
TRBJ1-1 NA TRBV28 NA CASMGNAGTMAFF TGTGCCAGCATGGGGAACGCGGGAACGATGGCTTTCTTT
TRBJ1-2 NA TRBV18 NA CASSTTGDYGYTF TGTGCCAGCTCAACTACAGGTGACTATGGCTACACCTTC
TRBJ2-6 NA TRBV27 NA CASSLRLGSGANVLTF TGTGCCAGCAGTCTCCGACTGGGTTCTGGGGCCAACGTCCTGACTTTC
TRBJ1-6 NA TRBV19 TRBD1 CASSAQGARSPLHF TGTGCCAGTAGCGCCCAGGGGGCGAGGTCACCCCTCCACTTT
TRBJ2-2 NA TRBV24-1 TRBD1 CATSQGARGGELFF TGTGCCACCAGCCAGGGGGCGCGGGGCGGGGAGCTGTTTTTT
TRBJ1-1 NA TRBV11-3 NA CASSSLDMMNTEAFF TGTGCCAGCAGCTCCCTGGACATGATGAACACTGAAGCTTTCTTT
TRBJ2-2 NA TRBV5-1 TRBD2 CASGLAGTTGELFF TGCGCCAGCGGACTAGCGGGAACCACCGGGGAGCTGTTTTTT
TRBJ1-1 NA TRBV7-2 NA CASSLLRGRRNTEAFF TGTGCCAGCAGCTTATTACGAGGGCGGAGGAACACTGAAGCTTTCTTT
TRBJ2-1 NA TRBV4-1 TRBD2 CASSQGRTSGTSEQFF TGCGCCAGCAGCCAAGGAAGGACTAGCGGGACGAGTGAGCAGTTCTTC
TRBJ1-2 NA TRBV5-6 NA CASSPDIYYGYTF TGTGCCAGCAGCCCCGACATATACTATGGCTACACCTTC
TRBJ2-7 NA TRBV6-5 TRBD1 CASSSSGGSYEQYF TGTGCCAGCAGTTCTTCAGGGGGCTCCTACGAGCAGTACTTC
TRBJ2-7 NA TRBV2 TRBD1 CASFTRGTVYEQYF TGTGCCAGCTTCACAAGGGGGACAGTGTACGAGCAGTACTTC
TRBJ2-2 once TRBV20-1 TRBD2 CSASPGGRGNTGELFF TGCAGTGCTAGTCCCGGCGGGAGGGGGAACACCGGGGAGCTGTTTTTT